Reported below is one TCR beta chain. The germline gives CDR1 SGHRS, CDR2 YFSETQ. This CDR3 contains 16 residues. The V gene lost 3 bases and the J gene lost 3 bases, with 13 bases spanning the gap. These data originate in a study of shared T cell receptors in the human thymus. Libraries were prepared by immunoSEQ multiplex PCR; TCRdb keeps only in-frame clonotypes and omits some of them. The sample has hundreds of thousands of clones; approximately 85% are singletons. These same records also appear under a second study, on human thymus T cells. As that report states: What appeared biased in thymic and blood repertoires was the usage of V and J genes. A high degree of thymic repertoire overlap among unrelated individuals was reported in related research.

The TCR originated in a girl less than two years old with a congenital heart defect. The sequenced sample consisted of thymocytes. The chain is built from TRBV5-1 and TRBJ1-6; D may be TRBD1 (6 bases). The chain's CDR3 is CASSWNRAVYNSPLHF. In DNA, the CDR3 is TGCGCCAGCAGCTGGAACAGGGCAGTCTATAATTCACCCCTCCACTTT.